This T cell receptor (beta chain) was sequenced during a study of T cell repertoires in aging, cancer and after chemotherapy. Study information: Glioblastoma patients receiving temozolomide-based therapy gave paired samples before and after chemotherapy.

This clonotype is termed medium-sized. Its target is not known. Overall study findings and caveats: Healthy donors lost TCR diversity with age mainly through richness, cancer patients through richness and evenness. Compared with age-matched healthy donors, untreated hematological or solid cancer patients showed higher blood TCR clonality.

Losses at the gene ends were 3 bases for V and 7 bases for J; bases not matched to a gene: 5. Germline loops: CDR1 SQVTM, CDR2 ANQGSEA. The CDR3 runs to 13 residues. TCR beta rearrangements were amplified from peripheral blood genomic DNA. Multiplex touch-down PCR with TRB-A/B primers amplified rearranged V-D-J TRB sequences. A single record per CDR3 protein comes from TCRdb applying MiXCR to the multiplex PCR reads. The data contain about 2,000 distinct CDR3 sequences, around a fifth of them singletons. The genes are TRBV29-1 and TRBJ2-1, with 8 bases aligning to TRBD1. This TCR came from a human donor with a solid tumor. The material sequenced was blood. The CDR3 loop is CSVERTGQNEQFF. In DNA, the CDR3 is TGCAGCGTTGAGAGGACAGGGCAAAATGAGCAGTTCTTC.